Many counts were recorded for the clone carrying this T cell receptor (beta chain). Antigen unknown. The CDR3 runs 16 residues. The germline gives CDR1 ENHRY, CDR2 SYGVKD. The V end lost 6 bases, the J end lost 4 bases, and 21 bases lay between the germline ends. CD4+CD45RO+CD25- cells were isolated as memory CD4+ T cells. Regarding the study as a whole: The TCR gene usage of tumor memory CD4+ T cells clustered together with blood and lymph node memory CD4+ cells and with lymph node naive CD4+ cells. Tumor Tregs overlapped most with tumor, then blood, naive CD4+ cells.

Constant-region reverse primers amplified full-length variable regions, followed by semi-nested Nested Universal Primer A PCR. A single record per CDR3 protein comes from TCRdb applying MiXCR to the 5' RACE reads. This sample has approximately 30,000 distinct CDR3 sequences, with around a quarter found just once. This sequence was found in a female donor with breast cancer. The chain is built from TRBV10-3 and TRBJ1-2; D is perhaps TRBD1 (5 bases). Sequenced material: memory CD4+ T cells sorted from blood. As to subset: memory CD4+ T cells, CD4+CD45RO+CD25-. The CDR3 protein is CAISFFTGLGSYGYTF. CDR3 coding DNA: TGTGCCATCAGCTTTTTTACGGGACTTGGGTCCTATGGCTACACCTTC.